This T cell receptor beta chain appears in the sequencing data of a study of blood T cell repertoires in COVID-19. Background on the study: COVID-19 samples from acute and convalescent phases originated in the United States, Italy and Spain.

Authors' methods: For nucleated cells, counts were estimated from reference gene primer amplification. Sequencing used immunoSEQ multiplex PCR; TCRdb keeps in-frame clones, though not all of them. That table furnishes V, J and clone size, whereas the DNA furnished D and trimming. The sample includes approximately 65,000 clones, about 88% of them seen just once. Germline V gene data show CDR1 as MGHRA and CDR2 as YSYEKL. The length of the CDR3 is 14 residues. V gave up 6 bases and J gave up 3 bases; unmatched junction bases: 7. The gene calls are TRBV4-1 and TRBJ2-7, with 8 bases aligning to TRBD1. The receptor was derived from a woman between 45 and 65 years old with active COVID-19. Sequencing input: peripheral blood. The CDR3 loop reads CASSGLGQGYEQYF. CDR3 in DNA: TGCGCCAGCAGTGGCCTCGGACAGGGCTACGAGCAGTACTTC.